A selection of T cell receptor beta chains follows, all from one sample in a study of blood T cell repertoires in COVID-19. TCRdb's table, derived via immunoSEQ multiplex PCR, lists solely in-frame clones and lacks some. The sample includes tens of thousands of clones, approximately 88% of them seen just once. The sample taken for sequencing was peripheral blood. Receptors were obtained from a human donor in a cohort sampled during active COVID-19. Both conserved end residues are part of each CDR3. D genes are given only for firm matches. The listing skips clone size in some rows; elsewhere it reads once, few, many or a size class.

V gene	J gene	D gene	clone size	CDR3 protein	CDR3 DNA
TRBV18	TRBJ2-3	TRBD2	NA	CASSTLSGASTDTQYF	TGTGCCAGCTCAACCCTAAGCGGGGCAAGCACAGATACGCAGTATTTT
TRBV18	TRBJ1-4	TRBD1	NA	CASSPQGASNEKLFF	TGTGCCAGCTCACCTCAGGGGGCCTCTAATGAAAAACTGTTTTTT
TRBV18	TRBJ2-5	NA	NA	CASSPRQAQETQYF	TGTGCCAGCTCACCGAGACAGGCCCAAGAGACCCAGTACTTC
TRBV19	TRBJ1-5	NA	NA	CASRNGGEQPQHF	TGTGCCAGTAGAAACGGTGGAGAGCAGCCCCAGCATTTT
TRBV24-1	TRBJ1-2	NA	NA	CATRVPIEGLGGYTF	TGTGCCACCAGGGTCCCGATTGAAGGCCTAGGTGGCTACACCTTC
TRBV29-1	TRBJ2-7	TRBD2	NA	CSVLGLAPEQYF	TGCAGCGTTCTTGGACTAGCCCCCGAGCAGTACTTC
TRBV7-2	TRBJ2-7	TRBD2	NA	CASSLAAAYEQYF	TGTGCCAGCAGCCTAGCGGCGGCCTACGAGCAGTACTTC
TRBV3-1/TRBV3-2	TRBJ2-3	NA	NA	CASSPVGTPGLRPDTQYF	TGTGCCAGCAGCCCAGTCGGGACTCCGGGACTTAGACCAGATACGCAGTATTTT
TRBV4-3	TRBJ1-2	TRBD1	NA	CASSQGDRGSRGYTF	TGCGCCAGCAGCCAGGGGGACAGGGGCTCTCGGGGCTACACCTTC
TRBV16	TRBJ2-7	TRBD2	NA	CASSRGGEQYF	TGTGCCAGCAGCCGGGGGGGTGAGCAGTACTTC
TRBV7-2	TRBJ2-1	TRBD2	NA	CASSLGSGIRNEQFF	TGTGCCAGCAGCTTAGGTAGCGGGATTCGTAATGAGCAGTTCTTC
TRBV10-2	TRBJ1-5	NA	NA	CASSAESNQPQHF	TGCGCCAGCAGCGCGGAGAGCAATCAGCCCCAGCATTTT
TRBV15	TRBJ2-3	TRBD1	NA	CATSRPRGPGTLGADTQYF	TGTGCCACCAGCAGACCCAGGGGGCCCGGGACCCTAGGAGCAGATACGCAGTATTTT
TRBV7-9	TRBJ2-2	TRBD1	NA	CASSWDRVTSKVSGELFF	TGTGCCAGCAGTTGGGACAGGGTGACTAGCAAAGTGTCCGGGGAGCTGTTTTTT
TRBV27	TRBJ1-5	NA	NA	CASSLGTFNQPQHF	TGTGCCAGCAGCCTAGGGACATTTAATCAGCCCCAGCATTTT
TRBV25-1	TRBJ2-7	NA	NA	CASSEVGTHLF	TGTGCCAGCAGTGAAGTTGGGACTCATCTATTC
TRBV4-3	TRBJ2-3	TRBD2	NA	CASSQDWLAGGRDTQYF	TGCGCCAGCAGCCAAGATTGGCTAGCGGGAGGGAGAGATACGCAGTATTTT
TRBV5-1	TRBJ2-1	TRBD2	NA	CASSLRLAGVGGTQYNEQFF	TGCGCCAGCAGCCTTCGACTAGCGGGGGTTGGGGGAACACAATACAATGAGCAGTTCTTC
TRBV5-5	TRBJ1-1	TRBD1	NA	CASSLGGTGETTEAFF	TGTGCCAGCAGCTTGGGTGGGACAGGGGAAACCACTGAAGCTTTCTTT
TRBV10-2	TRBJ1-6	NA	few	CASSERGLKSSYNSPLHF	TGCGCCAGCAGTGAGAGGGGTCTGAAGAGCTCCTATAATTCACCCCTCCACTTT
TRBV11-3	TRBJ2-6	NA	NA	CASSPTSGGRPVLTF	TGTGCCAGCAGCCCCACTTCCGGGGGACGTCCCGTCCTGACTTTC
TRBV4-1	TRBJ1-1	NA	NA	CASSQVGGAENTEAFF	TGCGCCAGCAGCCAAGTGGGGGGGGCAGAGAACACTGAAGCTTTCTTT
TRBV7-2	TRBJ1-5	TRBD1	NA	CASSFRVTGNGGNQPQHF	TGTGCCAGCAGCTTTCGTGTGACAGGGAACGGGGGCAATCAGCCCCAGCATTTT
TRBV5-1	TRBJ2-7	NA	NA	CASSSLSEQYF	TGCGCCAGCAGCTCCCTATCCGAGCAGTACTTC
TRBV10-2	TRBJ2-1	TRBD2	NA	CASSEVSGSTHNEQFF	TGCGCCAGCAGTGAGGTTAGCGGGAGCACCCACAATGAGCAGTTCTTC
TRBV19	TRBJ2-7	TRBD1	once	CASSLQGPAGYEQYF	TGTGCCAGTAGTCTACAGGGGCCGGCCGGTTACGAGCAGTACTTC
TRBV7-9	TRBJ2-6	NA	NA	CASTFRGGAGANVLTF	TGTGCCAGCACCTTCCGGGGCGGGGCTGGGGCCAACGTCCTGACTTTC
TRBV6-4	TRBJ1-1	TRBD1	NA	CASRASTGGTEAFF	TGTGCCAGCAGGGCGTCGACAGGGGGGACTGAAGCTTTCTTT
TRBV27	TRBJ2-7	NA	NA	CASRPRGRITYEQYF	TGTGCCAGCAGGCCGCGGGGTAGGATAACCTACGAGCAGTACTTC
TRBV7-6	TRBJ1-1	TRBD1	NA	CASSDRQGGNTEAFF	TGTGCCAGCAGCGATCGACAGGGAGGGAACACTGAAGCTTTCTTT
TRBV5-4	TRBJ2-2	NA	NA	CASSLDRAGTGELFF	TGTGCCAGCAGCTTGGATAGGGCGGGCACCGGGGAGCTGTTTTTT
TRBV5-1	TRBJ2-1	TRBD2	NA	CASSLVGLAGVYNEQFF	TGCGCCAGCAGCTTGGTAGGCCTAGCGGGAGTGTACAATGAGCAGTTCTTC
TRBV12-3/TRBV12-4	TRBJ1-2	TRBD1	NA	CASSVIGGPHF	TGTGCCAGCAGTGTGATAGGGGGCCCACATTTC
TRBV9	TRBJ1-5	TRBD1	NA	CASSVGDRGPQPQHF	TGTGCCAGCAGCGTAGGGGACAGGGGACCTCAGCCCCAGCATTTT
TRBV6-5	TRBJ1-1	TRBD1	NA	CASRDRALTEAFF	TGTGCCAGCAGGGACAGGGCGCTCACTGAAGCTTTCTTT
TRBV5-1	TRBJ1-2	NA	NA	CASRRDGANYGYTF	TGCGCCAGCAGACGAGACGGAGCTAACTATGGCTACACCTTC
TRBV27	TRBJ1-2	NA	NA	CASRGSGYYGYTF	TGTGCCAGCAGGGGAAGCGGTTACTATGGCTACACCTTC
TRBV7-2	TRBJ2-2	TRBD1	NA	CASSPTGTGAYANTGELFF	TGTGCCAGCAGCCCGACCGGGACAGGGGCTTACGCGAACACCGGGGAGCTGTTTTTT
TRBV5-4	TRBJ2-1	TRBD1	NA	CASSFYRGGEQFF	TGTGCCAGCAGCTTCTACAGGGGCGGGGAGCAGTTCTTC
TRBV19	TRBJ1-5	NA	NA	CASSARSQPQHF	TGTGCCAGTAGTGCTCGTAGTCAGCCCCAGCATTTT
TRBV3-1/TRBV3-2	TRBJ1-1	TRBD1	NA	CASSQDTRARGTEAFF	TGTGCCAGCAGCCAAGATACCCGGGCCAGGGGGACTGAAGCTTTCTTT
TRBV3-1/TRBV3-2	TRBJ2-5	NA	NA	CASSQEPPGETQYF	TGTGCCAGCAGCCAAGAGCCCCCGGGAGAGACCCAGTACTTC
TRBV29-1	TRBJ2-2	TRBD1	few	CSAVKQGAGTGELFF	TGCAGCGCGGTGAAACAGGGGGCGGGCACCGGGGAGCTGTTTTTT
TRBV4-3	TRBJ2-7	TRBD1	NA	CASSQTTGARYEQYF	TGCGCCAGCAGCCAAACGACAGGGGCCCGGTACGAGCAGTACTTC
TRBV7-2	TRBJ2-3	NA	once	CASTQSPVGTDTQYF	TGTGCCAGCACCCAGTCCCCCGTGGGCACAGATACGCAGTATTTT
TRBV30	TRBJ1-5	NA	NA	CAWSAGDSQPQHF	TGTGCCTGGAGTGCGGGAGATAGTCAGCCCCAGCATTTT
TRBV10-3	TRBJ2-7	NA	once	CAIRKGSGGDEQYF	TGTGCCATCAGGAAGGGGTCAGGAGGGGACGAGCAGTACTTC
TRBV2	TRBJ2-5	TRBD1	NA	CASSGGQNLQETQYF	TGTGCCAGCAGTGGGGGACAGAACCTCCAAGAGACCCAGTACTTC
TRBV7-9	TRBJ2-2	TRBD2	NA	CASSPRTSAGELFF	TGTGCCAGCAGCCCCCGGACTAGCGCCGGGGAGCTGTTTTTT
TRBV12-3/TRBV12-4	TRBJ2-7	TRBD1	NA	CASSASTGYEQYF	TGTGCCAGCAGTGCCTCGACAGGGTACGAGCAGTACTTC
TRBV5-1	TRBJ1-1	NA	NA	CASSGGGWTEAFF	TGCGCCAGCAGCGGGGGAGGGTGGACTGAAGCTTTCTTT
TRBV11-2	TRBJ2-3	NA	NA	CASSYLGLGTQYF	TGTGCCAGCAGTTATTTGGGGCTGGGTACGCAGTATTTT
TRBV18	TRBJ2-3	NA	few	CASSLPGTRFTDTQYF	TGTGCCAGCTCACTCCCCGGAACGCGGTTCACAGATACGCAGTATTTT
TRBV9	TRBJ1-3	NA	NA	CASSLKTEPFSGNTIYF	TGTGCCAGCAGCTTAAAGACGGAGCCCTTCTCTGGAAACACCATATATTTT
TRBV3-1/TRBV3-2	TRBJ2-2	TRBD2	NA	CASSPRTSGNAGELFF	TGTGCCAGCAGCCCGCGGACTAGCGGGAACGCCGGGGAGCTGTTTTTT